What follows are 26 T cell receptor beta chains derived from one specimen sequenced in a study of beta chain features in type 1 diabetes. The entirety of the isolated RNA underwent reverse transcription, so expressed TCRB transcripts were sequenced. Using immunoSEQ multiplex PCR, the repertoire was profiled, and TCRdb retains in-frame clones only, with some absent. The data hold about 360,000 clones, with 10% to 15% observed a single time. The specimen sequenced was naive CD4+ T cells from blood. The receptors come from a man between 18 and 35 years old in good health.

The chain has TRBV27 and TRBJ2-3; possibly TRBD1 for D (6 bases). From germline, CDR1 is MNHEY and CDR2 SMNVEV (reference sequence). The CDR3 has 14 amino acids. Trimming took off 1 base at V and 5 bases at J, with 10 bases between the two ends. CDR3 sequence: CASSLLGAGDTQYF. The CDR3 bases are TGTGCCAGCAGTTTATTGGGGGCGGGAGATACGCAGTATTTT.

In its sample, this clone was seen a few times. V is TRBV11-1 and J is TRBJ2-7; TRBD2 is a possible D gene (5 bases). This CDR3 comprises 13 residues. Trimming pared 4 bases from V and 7 bases from J, leaving 14 bases between. The germline gives CDR1 SGHAT, CDR2 FQDESV (reference sequence). In DNA, the CDR3 is TGTGCCAGCAGCTCAGACGGTACGGGGGAGCAGTACTTC. It is translated as CASSSDGTGEQYF.

There are a few counts of this clone. This sequence joins TRBV14 and TRBJ2-7; the D gene is possibly TRBD1 (7 bases). Germline lookup yields CDR1 SGHDN and CDR2 FVKESK. The V end lost 0 bases, the J end lost 4 bases, and 10 bases lay between the germline ends. The CDR3 totals 14 residues. The CDR3: CASSQDRGVYEQYF. The CDR3 DNA reads TGTGCCAGCAGCCAAGACAGGGGGGTGTACGAGCAGTACTTC.

This clone was counted only a few times. The chain joins TRBV19 to TRBJ2-1; 9 bases map to TRBD1. Germline trimming cut 5 bases from V and 6 bases from J; bases unmatched to any gene: 11. CDR1 LNHDA and CDR2 SQIVND come from the germline V gene (reference sequence). The CDR3 sequence is 16 residues long. The CDR3 here is CASSLERGTGSNEQFF. DNA for the CDR3: TGTGCCAGTAGTTTGGAAAGAGGGACAGGGAGCAATGAGCAGTTCTTC.

The genes are TRBV6-5 and TRBJ1-2, with 11 positions matching TRBD1. The CDR3 has 15 amino acids. The germline gives CDR1 MNHEY, CDR2 SVGAGI. J lost 7 bases, V lost 5 bases, and 9 bases had no gene match. The CDR3 loop reads CASSRTGGSGAGYTF. The CDR3 bases are TGTGCCAGCAGTAGGACAGGGGGCAGCGGAGCTGGCTACACCTTC.

The V and J genes are TRBV7-2 and TRBJ2-7; D may be TRBD1 (5 bases). Germline V CDR1 and CDR2: SGHTA, FQGNSA. Trimming cost V 1 base and J 0 bases, with 22 bases left between them. The CDR3 runs to 19 residues. The CDR3 loop is CASSLGPGPTSRASYEQYF. In DNA form, the CDR3 reads TGTGCCAGCAGCTTAGGGCCAGGTCCTACGAGCAGGGCCTCCTACGAGCAGTACTTC. The whole variable domain, filled in from reference TRBV7-2 and TRBJ2-7, reads GAGVSQSPSNKVTEKGKDVELRCDPISGHTALYWYRQSLGQGLEFLIYFQGNSAPDKSGLPSDRFSAERTGGSVSTLTIQRTQQEDSAVYLCASSLGPGPTSRASYEQYFGPGTRLTVT.

This clone was seen a few times. This chain links TRBV7-2 with TRBJ2-7; 8 positions agree with TRBD2. Per germline, CDR1 SGHTA and CDR2 FQGNSA. CDR3 size: 12 residues. Trimming removed 3 bases from V and 6 bases from J; junction bases left unmatched: 1. The CDR3: CASSFAGGEQYF. The CDR3 bases are TGTGCCAGCAGCTTTGCGGGGGGCGAGCAGTACTTC.

There are a few counts of this clone. The V and J genes are TRBV4-3 and TRBJ1-2; D perhaps matches TRBD1 (6 bases). The germline V gene has CDR1 LGHNA and CDR2 YSLEER. The CDR3 totals 15 residues. V lost 6 bases, J lost 0 bases, and 14 bases lay in between. DNA for the CDR3: TGCGCCAGCAGACCGACAGGAAACCCTAACTATGGCTACACCTTC. Translating gives CASRPTGNPNYGYTF.

This sequence joins TRBV7-2 and TRBJ1-1; no definite D call. With 2 bases removed from V and 1 base from J, the gap between germline ends came to 5 bases. Looked up from germline, CDR1 is SGHTA and CDR2 is FQGNSA. This CDR3 contains 13 residues. DNA of the CDR3: TGTGCCAGCAGCTTACACTCGAACACTGAAGCTTTCTTT. Translation: CASSLHSNTEAFF.

The sample holds a few counts of this clone. This chain links TRBV5-4 with TRBJ1-2, with TRBD1 identical over 12 bases. The CDR3 has 15 residues. With V trimmed by 1 base and J by 8 bases, 6 bases remained unmatched. Germline CDR1 is SGHNT and CDR2 is YYREEE (reference sequence). The CDR3 is CASSLRGDRGRGYTF. CDR3 sequence (DNA): TGTGCCAGCAGCTTGCGAGGGGACAGGGGGCGCGGCTACACCTTC. Variable domain in full (rest from reference TRBV5-4 and TRBJ1-2): ETGVTQSPTHLIKTRGQQVTLRCSSQSGHNTVSWYQQALGQGPQFIFQYYREEENGRGNFPPRFSGLQFPNYSSELNVNALELDDSALYLCASSLRGDRGRGYTFGSGTRLTVV.

V is TRBV5-4 and J is TRBJ1-1, with a tentative D call TRBD1 (5 bases). Trimming removed 4 bases from V and 5 bases from J, with 12 bases in between. CDR3 length: 13 amino acids. Germline CDR1 and CDR2: SGHNT and YYREEE (reference sequence). The chain's CDR3 is CASSPNQGTEAFF. In DNA form, the CDR3 reads TGTGCCAGCAGCCCAAACCAGGGAACTGAAGCTTTCTTT.

This clone was picked up a small number of times. This chain links TRBV7-9 with TRBJ2-5; TRBD1 matches at 7 bases. The CDR3 sequence is 15 residues long. V was pared by 7 bases and J by 4 bases, with 12 bases of the junction left unmatched. Germline V gene data show CDR1 as SEHNR and CDR2 as FQNEAQ (reference sequence). CDR3 coding DNA: TGTGCCAGCAACCTACAGGGGAATAAAGGAGAGACCCAGTACTTC. Residues: CASNLQGNKGETQYF.

In its sample, this clone was seen a few times. The V and J genes are TRBV27 and TRBJ2-1; D is unresolved. Trimming removed 4 bases at V and 7 bases at J, with 11 bases between. The CDR3 is made up of 13 amino acids. In germline, CDR1 is MNHEY, CDR2 SMNVEV (reference sequence). The CDR3 loop reads CASSSSGANEQFF. The CDR3 region has the DNA TGTGCCAGCAGTTCCTCAGGTGCTAATGAGCAGTTCTTC.

CDR3 nucleotide sequence: TGTGCCAGCAGCTTGAAGGGACAGCGCCTTGAAGCTTTCTTT. Protein product: CASSLKGQRLEAFF. The V and J genes are TRBV5-4 and TRBJ1-1; 7 bases fit TRBD1. The CDR3 sequence is 14 residues long. Germline V lookup: CDR1 SGHNT, CDR2 YYREEE (reference sequence). The ends lost 1 base at V and 7 bases at J; junction bases unmatched: 7.

The CDR3 loop reads CATDRVGSPLHF. In nucleotides, the CDR3 is TGTGCCACGGACAGGGTGGGGTCACCCCTCCACTTT. J is TRBJ1-6 and V is TRBV6-5; 8 bases fit TRBD1. From germline, CDR1 is MNHEY and CDR2 SVGAGI. The CDR3 runs 12 residues. With 10 bases clipped from V and 10 bases from J, the junction kept 6 bases outside the gene matches.

This sequence joins TRBV5-1 and TRBJ1-5; 7 positions agree with TRBD1. From germline, CDR1 is SGHRS and CDR2 YFSETQ. J lost 0 bases, V lost 7 bases, and 7 bases had no gene match. The CDR3 has 15 residues. As DNA, the CDR3 is TGCGCCAGCCGGGACAGCCTGTTTAGCAATCAGCCCCAGCATTTT. Residues: CASRDSLFSNQPQHF.

The rearrangement links TRBV7-2 to TRBJ1-1, with 8 bases identical to TRBD1. The CDR3 totals 14 residues. The ends lost 5 bases at V and 1 base at J; junction bases unmatched: 3. The germline gives CDR1 SGHTA, CDR2 FQGNSA. CDR3 DNA sequence: TGTGCCAGCAGCCCGGGACAGGAGAACACTGAAGCTTTCTTT. Translated: CASSPGQENTEAFF. Full variable domain (rest looked up from reference TRBV7-2 and TRBJ1-1): GAGVSQSPSNKVTEKGKDVELRCDPISGHTALYWYRQSLGQGLEFLIYFQGNSAPDKSGLPSDRFSAERTGGSVSTLTIQRTQQEDSAVYLCASSPGQENTEAFFGQGTRLTVV.

CDR3 in DNA: TGCGCCAGCAGCCGGACCGGGACAGCCGCGCCTAACTATGGCTACACCTTC. Translating it yields CASSRTGTAAPNYGYTF. The gene calls are TRBV4-1 and TRBJ1-2, with 7 bases lining up with TRBD1. V trimming: 4 bases; J trimming: 0 bases; junction bases outside the gene matches: 11. CDR1 MGHRA and CDR2 YSYEKL come from the germline V gene. The CDR3 consists of 17 residues.

This chain links TRBV9 with TRBJ2-1, with a weak D call TRBD2 (6 bases). Trimming removed 0 bases from V and 8 bases from J, with 18 bases in between. The CDR3 has 16 amino acids. CDR1 is SGDLS, CDR2 YYNGEE, per germline. The CDR3 DNA is TGTGCCAGCAGCGTAGATAACGGGAGAGTCTTTGATGAGCAGTTCTTC. Protein sequence: CASSVDNGRVFDEQFF.

This clone occurred many times. The V and J genes are TRBV29-1 and TRBJ2-1; TRBD2 might be the D (5 bases). V was trimmed by 1 base and J by 10 bases, leaving 11 bases between them. CDR3 length equals 12 residues. Per the germline V gene, CDR1 is SQVTM and CDR2 is ANQGSEA. CDR3 nucleotides: TGCAGCGTTGAAGCCCTGAGGGTAGAGCAGTTCTTC. It codes for CSVEALRVEQFF.

This clone showed up just a few times. V and J are TRBV4-3 and TRBJ1-1; 7 bases fit TRBD1. This CDR3 comprises 16 residues. From germline, CDR1 is LGHNA and CDR2 YSLEER. The V gene end was trimmed by 0 bases and the J gene end by 0 bases; junction bases not matched to a gene: 4. The CDR3 protein is CASSQEATGVNTEAFF. CDR3 nucleotide sequence: TGCGCCAGCAGCCAAGAAGCAACAGGGGTGAACACTGAAGCTTTCTTT.

The chain recombines TRBV18 with TRBJ1-2; weak D call: TRBD1 (5 bases). The CDR3 totals 14 residues. Trimming pared 5 bases from V and 3 bases from J, leaving 13 bases between. Germline V CDR1 and CDR2: KGHSH, LQKENI. DNA for the CDR3: TGTGCCAGCTCATCAACGGGGGAAGACTATGGCTACACCTTC. It translates to CASSSTGEDYGYTF.

Only a few counts were recorded for this clone. The genes are TRBV7-2 and TRBJ2-7; 7 bases map to TRBD2. The CDR3 contains 15 residues. Looked up from germline, CDR1 is SGHTA and CDR2 is FQGNSA. Losses at the gene ends were 3 bases for V and 2 bases for J; bases not matched to a gene: 7. In DNA, the CDR3 is TGTGCCAGCAGCTTCTCTGGCGGGAGAGCCTACGAGCAGTACTTC. Protein sequence: CASSFSGGRAYEQYF.

A few counts support this clone. V gene TRBV7-8 combines with J gene TRBJ1-2; D remains ambiguous. Germline lookup yields CDR1 SGHVS and CDR2 FQNEAQ. This CDR3 comprises 13 residues. V shed 1 base and J shed 8 bases, with 11 bases lying between them. DNA of the CDR3: TGTGCCAGCAGCTTAGAGTCCCTGAGGGGCTACACCTTC. Amino acids: CASSLESLRGYTF.

The table lists this clone with a few counts. The V call is TRBV5-1, the J call TRBJ1-5; TRBD1 is a possible D gene (6 bases). Germline V CDR1 and CDR2: SGHRS, YFSETQ. V was pared by 0 bases and J by 5 bases, with 9 bases between. The CDR3 totals 14 residues. CDR3 DNA: TGCGCCAGCAGCTTGGCGACAGGCGATCAGCCCCAGCATTTT. It translates to CASSLATGDQPQHF.

The CDR3 region is CASRPTDRNYEQYF. The CDR3 DNA reads as TGTGCCAGCAGGCCGACCGACAGGAACTACGAGCAGTACTTC. The chain joins TRBV28 to TRBJ2-7; tentative D call: TRBD1 (6 bases). CDR1 is MDHEN, CDR2 SYDVKM, per germline. V was trimmed by 6 bases and J by 3 bases, leaving 15 bases between them. The CDR3 consists of 14 residues.